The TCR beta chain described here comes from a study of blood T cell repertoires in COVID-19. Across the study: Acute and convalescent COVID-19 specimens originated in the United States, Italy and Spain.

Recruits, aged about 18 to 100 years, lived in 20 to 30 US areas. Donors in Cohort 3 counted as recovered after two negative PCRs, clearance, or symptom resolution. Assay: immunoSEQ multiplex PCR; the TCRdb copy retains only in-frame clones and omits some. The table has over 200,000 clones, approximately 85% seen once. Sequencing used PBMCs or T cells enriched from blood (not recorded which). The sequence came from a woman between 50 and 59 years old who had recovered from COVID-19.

DNA for the CDR3: TGTGCCAGCAGCCAAGTGAATAGTGAAACTGAGCAGTTCTTC. Residues: CASSQVNSETEQFF. The gene calls are TRBV3-1 (or the pseudogene TRBV3-2) and TRBJ2-1; no definite D call. Germline values: CDR1 LGHDT, CDR2 YNNKEL (reference sequence). With 1 base removed from V and 9 bases from J, the gap between germline ends came to 13 bases. There are 14 residues in the CDR3.